Presented here are 27 T cell receptor beta chains from one specimen sequenced in a study of graft-versus-host responses after intestinal transplantation. Sequenced by immunoSEQ multiplex PCR; TCRdb stores in-frame clones only, minus some. The table records roughly 99,000 clones, approximately 88% of them present only once. The antigens of these receptors remain unknown. Source: unstimulated CD4+ T cells sorted from spleen or lymph node cells, taken before transplant. The receptors here all came from a human donor who was the organ donor for an intestinal transplant.

V and J are TRBV11-3 and TRBJ1-2; the D is unclear. CDR1 and CDR2 from the germline V gene are SGHNT and YENEEA. This CDR3 contains 15 residues. The V end lost 0 bases, the J end lost 6 bases, and 14 bases lay between the germline ends. The CDR3 bases are TGTGCCAGCAGCTTAGAGGGTCTCCGGAACCATGGCTACACCTTC. Translating it yields CASSLEGLRNHGYTF.

This chain uses TRBV6-1 with TRBJ2-5; 7 bases are a match to TRBD2. The trim removed 4 bases at V and 5 bases at J, leaving 7 bases unmatched. Germline lookup yields CDR1 MNHNS and CDR2 SASEGT. The CDR3 length is 14 residues. CDR3 protein: CASSATRRGETQYF. The CDR3 DNA reads TGTGCCAGCAGTGCAACCCGGCGGGGGGAGACCCAGTACTTC.

V is TRBV5-4 and J is TRBJ2-1; no clear D gene. CDR3 length equals 14 residues. CDR1 and CDR2 from the germline V gene are SGHNT and YYREEE (reference sequence). V lost 5 bases, J lost 4 bases, and 13 bases lay in between. CDR3: CASSSGEPYNEQFF. The CDR3 bases are TGTGCCAGCAGTTCTGGAGAGCCTTACAATGAGCAGTTCTTC. The full variable domain, rest sourced from reference TRBV5-4 and TRBJ2-1, is ETGVTQSPTHLIKTRGQQVTLRCSSQSGHNTVSWYQQALGQGPQFIFQYYREEENGRGNFPPRFSGLQFPNYSSELNVNALELDDSALYLCASSSGEPYNEQFFGPGTRLTVL.

V is TRBV7-3 and J is TRBJ2-1; 14 positions agree with TRBD2. The CDR3 runs 14 residues. The germline CDR1 and CDR2 sequences are SGHTA and FQGTGA. After removal of 4 bases from V and 9 bases from J, the junction contained 2 bases not matched to a gene. CDR3 residues: CASSSGTSGGEQFF. The CDR3 region has the DNA TGTGCCAGCAGCTCCGGGACTAGCGGGGGTGAGCAGTTCTTC. Filled out from reference TRBV7-3 and TRBJ2-1, the complete variable domain reads GAGVSQTPSNKVTEKGKYVELRCDPISGHTALYWYRQSLGQGPEFLIYFQGTGAADDSGLPNDRFFAVRPEGSVSTLKIQRTERGDSAVYLCASSSGTSGGEQFFGPGTRLTVL.

The V gene is TRBV30, the J gene TRBJ1-5; 9 nucleotides line up with TRBD1. The CDR3 extends over 14 amino acids. CDR1 and CDR2 from the germline V gene are GTSNPN and SVGIG (reference sequence). After removal of 3 bases from V and 6 bases from J, the junction contained 6 bases not matched to a gene. This chain's CDR3 is CAWRGQGIGQPQHF. The CDR3 region has the DNA TGTGCCTGGAGGGGACAGGGAATCGGTCAGCCCCAGCATTTT.

V is TRBV11-2 and J is TRBJ2-1, with 7 bases matching TRBD1. CDR3 length: 13 amino acids. Germline CDR1 reads SGHAT; CDR2 reads FQNNGV. The V segment lost 5 bases and the J segment 10 bases; nucleotides outside the gene matches: 8. The CDR3 spells CASSEDRDLEQFF. The CDR3 coding sequence is TGTGCCAGCAGCGAAGACAGGGATCTCGAGCAGTTCTTC.

V and J are TRBV4-1 and TRBJ1-1, with D perhaps TRBD1 (5 bases). The germline CDR1 and CDR2 sequences are MGHRA and YSYEKL. The CDR3 extends over 15 amino acids. Deletions cut 0 bases from V and 3 bases from J, with 11 bases between. The CDR3 DNA reads as TGCGCCAGCAGCCAAGATGATGCAGGGCACACTGAAGCTTTCTTT. Its translation: CASSQDDAGHTEAFF.

The sample holds one count of this clone. The chain couples TRBV7-9 to TRBJ1-6; D remains unclear. The CDR3 has 16 residues. The V end was cut by 5 bases, the J end by 7 bases, with 18 bases between. The germline CDR1 and CDR2 sequences are SEHNR and FQNEAQ (reference sequence). The CDR3 sequence is CASSRSEVGRNSPLHF. As DNA, the CDR3 is TGTGCCAGCAGCCGCTCGGAAGTCGGCAGGAATTCACCCCTCCACTTT. The full variable domain, its missing parts supplied by reference TRBV7-9 and TRBJ1-6, is DTGVSQNPRHKITKRGQNVTFRCDPISEHNRLYWYRQTLGQGPEFLTYFQNEAQLEKSRLLSDRFSAERPKGSFSTLEIQRTEQGDSAMYLCASSRSEVGRNSPLHFGNGTRLTVT.

The rearrangement links TRBV5-4 to TRBJ1-1, with TRBD1 matching over 7 bases. Germline assignment: CDR1 SGHNT and CDR2 YYREEE (reference sequence). The ends lost 3 bases at V and 5 bases at J; junction bases unmatched: 7. This CDR3 spans 14 amino acids. DNA of the CDR3: TGTGCCAGCAGCTCGACAGGGTGGATTACTGAAGCTTTCTTT. The encoded protein is CASSSTGWITEAFF.

The chain has TRBV5-4 and TRBJ2-1, with a weak D call TRBD1 (6 bases). This CDR3 is built from 13 residues. Germline CDR1 and CDR2: SGHNT and YYREEE (reference sequence). Trimming stripped 0 bases from V and 7 bases from J, with 8 bases between. Here the CDR3 reads CASSLDRENEQFF. In nucleotides, the CDR3 is TGTGCCAGCAGCTTGGACAGGGAAAATGAGCAGTTCTTC.

The CDR3 coding sequence is TGTGCCAGCAGCTTGGGGCAGAGAAATACAAACACTGAAGCTTTCTTT. Its translation: CASSLGQRNTNTEAFF. The V gene is TRBV5-4, the J gene TRBJ1-1; D is undetermined. V lost 0 bases, J lost 2 bases, and 14 bases lay in between. The CDR3 contains 16 residues. Germline V gene sequence: CDR1 SGHNT, CDR2 YYREEE (reference sequence). Based on the CDR3 plus reference TRBV5-4 and TRBJ1-1, the full variable domain is ETGVTQSPTHLIKTRGQQVTLRCSSQSGHNTVSWYQQALGQGPQFIFQYYREEENGRGNFPPRFSGLQFPNYSSELNVNALELDDSALYLCASSLGQRNTNTEAFFGQGTRLTVV.

This clone was observed a single time. The chain has TRBV5-1 and TRBJ2-7; possibly TRBD2 for D (6 bases). This CDR3 has 15 residues. Per the germline V gene, CDR1 is SGHRS and CDR2 is YFSETQ. V lost 1 base, J lost 0 bases, and 11 bases lay in between. CDR3 DNA: TGCGCCAGCAGCTTGTCGGGGGACCTCTCCTACGAGCAGTACTTC. This gives the protein CASSLSGDLSYEQYF.

This clone has more than one count but fewer than ten. The chain is built from TRBV6-1 and TRBJ2-7; 10 nucleotides align to TRBD1. The V segment lost 10 bases and the J segment 4 bases; nucleotides outside the gene matches: 7. The germline V gene has CDR1 MNHNS and CDR2 SASEGT. The CDR3 contains 13 residues. The CDR3 coding sequence is TGTGCCATTTCGGGACAGGGGCTGTACGAGCAGTACTTC. Its translation: CAISGQGLYEQYF.

This clone appeared once. The rearrangement uses TRBV7-9 and TRBJ1-1; the D is unclear. Germline V gene lookup returns CDR1 SEHNR and CDR2 FQNEAQ (reference sequence). The V end was cut by 5 bases, the J end by 1 base, with 5 bases between. The CDR3 length is 12 residues. CDR3 loop: CASSEPNTEAFF. The CDR3 DNA is TGTGCCAGCAGCGAACCGAACACTGAAGCTTTCTTT.

The CDR3 DNA is TGTGCCAGCTCACCACTTCAGGGAGCAGACTATGGCTACACCTTC. Its translation: CASSPLQGADYGYTF. The chain is built from TRBV18 and TRBJ1-2; possible D gene TRBD1, 5 bases. The germline V gene has CDR1 KGHSH and CDR2 LQKENI. The ends were cut back, 1 base at V and 3 bases at J, with 12 bases in the middle. CDR3 length: 15 amino acids. The full variable domain, in which reference TRBV18 and TRBJ1-2 provide the parts outside the CDR3, is NAGVMQNPRHLVRRRGQEARLRCSPMKGHSHVYWYRQLPEEGLKFMVYLQKENIIDESGMPKERFSAEFPKEGPSILRIQQVVRGDSAAYFCASSPLQGADYGYTFGSGTRLTVV.

The rearrangement links TRBV4-1 to TRBJ2-5, with unresolved D. V was trimmed by 3 bases and J by 4 bases, leaving 9 bases between them. From germline, CDR1 is MGHRA and CDR2 YSYEKL. The CDR3 length is 13 residues. CDR3 DNA sequence: TGCGCCAGCAGCCAGTTTACAAGAGAGACCCAGTACTTC. This translates into CASSQFTRETQYF.

The CDR3 DNA is TGTGCCAGCAGTTCATGGGAGTTTGGTGAAAAACTGTTTTTT. Encoded protein: CASSSWEFGEKLFF. V is TRBV6-5 and J is TRBJ1-4, with no clear D. V was trimmed by 4 bases and J by 7 bases, leaving 13 bases between them. The CDR3 covers 14 residues. Germline-derived CDR1 and CDR2 are MNHEY and SVGAGI.

This clone was seen a handful of times. The V call is TRBV5-5, the J call TRBJ1-5; no clear D gene. CDR3 length equals 13 residues. V was trimmed by 0 bases and J by 5 bases, leaving 6 bases between them. Germline values: CDR1 SGHKS, CDR2 YYEKEE (reference sequence). This CDR3 is CASSLDGDQPQHF. The DNA for the CDR3 is TGTGCCAGCAGCTTGGACGGGGATCAGCCCCAGCATTTT.

V usage is TRBV7-9 and J usage is TRBJ1-1; D may be TRBD1 (6 bases). V gave up 2 bases and J gave up 4 bases, with 17 bases separating them. This CDR3 contains 16 residues. Looked up from germline, CDR1 is SEHNR and CDR2 is FQNEAQ (reference sequence). The CDR3 spells CASSLSISGARTEAFF. CDR3 sequence (DNA): TGTGCCAGCAGCTTATCAATCTCGGGGGCGCGCACTGAAGCTTTCTTT.

The V gene is TRBV11-2, the J gene TRBJ1-4, with 7 positions matching TRBD1. The CDR3 has 13 residues. V gave up 1 base and J gave up 7 bases; unmatched junction bases: 0. CDR1 and CDR2 (germline): SGHAT, FQNNGV. This CDR3 reads CASSLGTGEKLFF. The CDR3 nucleotides read TGTGCCAGCAGCTTAGGGACAGGTGAAAAACTGTTTTTT.

This clone appeared once. The chain carries TRBV5-4 and TRBJ1-2; D uncertain. Trimming removed 2 bases at V and 8 bases at J, with 16 bases between. Per the germline V gene, CDR1 is SGHNT and CDR2 is YYREEE (reference sequence). CDR3 length: 14 amino acids. The CDR3: CASSLLGGGGGYTF. The DNA for the CDR3 is TGTGCCAGCAGCTTATTGGGCGGCGGAGGAGGCTACACCTTC.

The chain carries TRBV5-1 and TRBJ2-3; D possibly matches TRBD1 or TRBD2 (5 bases each). V lost 4 bases to trimming and J lost 4 bases, with 19 bases between them. The CDR3 runs 16 residues. Germline V gene data show CDR1 as SGHRS and CDR2 as YFSETQ. The CDR3 nucleotides are TGCGCCAGCAGCCAACACACCAGGGTCGGGGCAGATACGCAGTATTTT. Protein: CASSQHTRVGADTQYF.

V and J are TRBV5-1 and TRBJ2-7; tentatively, D is TRBD1 (5 bases). Germline V gene lookup returns CDR1 SGHRS and CDR2 YFSETQ. Trimming stripped 4 bases from V and 5 bases from J, with 16 bases between. CDR3 length: 14 residues. The CDR3 sequence is CASSGGRVGDEQYF. In DNA, the CDR3 is TGCGCCAGCAGCGGTGGCAGGGTGGGCGACGAGCAGTACTTC.

The CDR3 sequence is CASSSTDNYGYTF. The CDR3 DNA sequence: TGTGCCAGCAGTAGCACAGATAACTATGGCTACACCTTC. The gene calls are TRBV2 and TRBJ1-2; no reliable D call. CDR1 SNHLY and CDR2 FYNNEI come from the germline V gene. V lost 5 bases and J 1 base, leaving 8 bases between the germline ends. The CDR3 is 13 amino acids.

The chain combines TRBV4-1 with TRBJ2-7; TRBD1 agrees at 9 bases. CDR3 size: 15 residues. Germline loops: CDR1 MGHRA, CDR2 YSYEKL. The V and J ends lost 3 bases and 7 bases, in that order; junction bases with no gene match: 10. This CDR3 reads CASSHGQGPRMEQYF. The CDR3 DNA reads as TGCGCCAGCAGCCACGGACAGGGGCCGCGCATGGAGCAGTACTTC.

This rearrangement joins TRBV7-3 to TRBJ1-3; no reliable D call. CDR1 SGHTA and CDR2 FQGTGA come from the germline V gene. CDR3 length equals 17 residues. Trimming removed 0 bases at V and 0 bases at J, with 12 bases between. The CDR3: CASSLTTATDSGNTIYF. The CDR3 coding sequence is TGTGCCAGCAGCTTAACGACCGCGACGGACTCTGGAAACACCATATATTTT.

The chain couples TRBV25-1 to TRBJ2-7; possible D gene TRBD1, 5 bases. Germline V CDR1 and CDR2: MGHDK, SYGVNS. Trimming cost V 3 bases and J 5 bases, with 14 bases left between them. The CDR3 is made up of 14 amino acids. The CDR3 nucleotides are TGTGCCAGCAGTGATGTGGGGCGGAGCGACGAGCAGTACTTC. Translation gives CASSDVGRSDEQYF.